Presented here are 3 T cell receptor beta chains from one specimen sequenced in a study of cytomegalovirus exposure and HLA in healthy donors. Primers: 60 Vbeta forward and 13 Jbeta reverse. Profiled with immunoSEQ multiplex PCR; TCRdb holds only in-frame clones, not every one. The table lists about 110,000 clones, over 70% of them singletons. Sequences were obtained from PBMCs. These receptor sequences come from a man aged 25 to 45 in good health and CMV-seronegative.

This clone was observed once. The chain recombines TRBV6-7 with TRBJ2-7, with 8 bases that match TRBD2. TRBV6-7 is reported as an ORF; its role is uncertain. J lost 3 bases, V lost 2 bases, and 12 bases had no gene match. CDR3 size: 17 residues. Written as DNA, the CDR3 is TGTGCCAGCAGTTACCGGGGCACGGGGGGGGTTAACTACGAGCAGTACTTC. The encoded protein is CASSYRGTGGVNYEQYF.

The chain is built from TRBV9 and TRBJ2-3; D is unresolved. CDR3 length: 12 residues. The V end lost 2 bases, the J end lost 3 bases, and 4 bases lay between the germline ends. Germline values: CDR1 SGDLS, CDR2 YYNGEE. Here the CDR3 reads CASSVITDTQYF. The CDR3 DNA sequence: TGTGCCAGCAGCGTTATAACAGATACGCAGTATTTT. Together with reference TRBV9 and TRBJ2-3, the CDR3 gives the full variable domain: DSGVTQTPKHLITATGQRVTLRCSPRSGDLSVYWYQQSLDQGLQFLIQYYNGEERAKGNILERFSAQQFPDLHSELNLSSLELGDSALYFCASSVITDTQYFGPGTRLTVL.

Here the CDR3 reads CASSEQGSYGYTF. Written as DNA, the CDR3 is TGCGCCAGCAGTGAGCAGGGATCCTATGGCTACACCTTC. The rearrangement uses TRBV10-1 and TRBJ1-2; perhaps TRBD1 as D (5 bases). Trimming stripped 2 bases from V and 4 bases from J, with 8 bases between. Germline assignment: CDR1 WNHNN and CDR2 SYGVQD (reference sequence). The CDR3 contains 13 residues.